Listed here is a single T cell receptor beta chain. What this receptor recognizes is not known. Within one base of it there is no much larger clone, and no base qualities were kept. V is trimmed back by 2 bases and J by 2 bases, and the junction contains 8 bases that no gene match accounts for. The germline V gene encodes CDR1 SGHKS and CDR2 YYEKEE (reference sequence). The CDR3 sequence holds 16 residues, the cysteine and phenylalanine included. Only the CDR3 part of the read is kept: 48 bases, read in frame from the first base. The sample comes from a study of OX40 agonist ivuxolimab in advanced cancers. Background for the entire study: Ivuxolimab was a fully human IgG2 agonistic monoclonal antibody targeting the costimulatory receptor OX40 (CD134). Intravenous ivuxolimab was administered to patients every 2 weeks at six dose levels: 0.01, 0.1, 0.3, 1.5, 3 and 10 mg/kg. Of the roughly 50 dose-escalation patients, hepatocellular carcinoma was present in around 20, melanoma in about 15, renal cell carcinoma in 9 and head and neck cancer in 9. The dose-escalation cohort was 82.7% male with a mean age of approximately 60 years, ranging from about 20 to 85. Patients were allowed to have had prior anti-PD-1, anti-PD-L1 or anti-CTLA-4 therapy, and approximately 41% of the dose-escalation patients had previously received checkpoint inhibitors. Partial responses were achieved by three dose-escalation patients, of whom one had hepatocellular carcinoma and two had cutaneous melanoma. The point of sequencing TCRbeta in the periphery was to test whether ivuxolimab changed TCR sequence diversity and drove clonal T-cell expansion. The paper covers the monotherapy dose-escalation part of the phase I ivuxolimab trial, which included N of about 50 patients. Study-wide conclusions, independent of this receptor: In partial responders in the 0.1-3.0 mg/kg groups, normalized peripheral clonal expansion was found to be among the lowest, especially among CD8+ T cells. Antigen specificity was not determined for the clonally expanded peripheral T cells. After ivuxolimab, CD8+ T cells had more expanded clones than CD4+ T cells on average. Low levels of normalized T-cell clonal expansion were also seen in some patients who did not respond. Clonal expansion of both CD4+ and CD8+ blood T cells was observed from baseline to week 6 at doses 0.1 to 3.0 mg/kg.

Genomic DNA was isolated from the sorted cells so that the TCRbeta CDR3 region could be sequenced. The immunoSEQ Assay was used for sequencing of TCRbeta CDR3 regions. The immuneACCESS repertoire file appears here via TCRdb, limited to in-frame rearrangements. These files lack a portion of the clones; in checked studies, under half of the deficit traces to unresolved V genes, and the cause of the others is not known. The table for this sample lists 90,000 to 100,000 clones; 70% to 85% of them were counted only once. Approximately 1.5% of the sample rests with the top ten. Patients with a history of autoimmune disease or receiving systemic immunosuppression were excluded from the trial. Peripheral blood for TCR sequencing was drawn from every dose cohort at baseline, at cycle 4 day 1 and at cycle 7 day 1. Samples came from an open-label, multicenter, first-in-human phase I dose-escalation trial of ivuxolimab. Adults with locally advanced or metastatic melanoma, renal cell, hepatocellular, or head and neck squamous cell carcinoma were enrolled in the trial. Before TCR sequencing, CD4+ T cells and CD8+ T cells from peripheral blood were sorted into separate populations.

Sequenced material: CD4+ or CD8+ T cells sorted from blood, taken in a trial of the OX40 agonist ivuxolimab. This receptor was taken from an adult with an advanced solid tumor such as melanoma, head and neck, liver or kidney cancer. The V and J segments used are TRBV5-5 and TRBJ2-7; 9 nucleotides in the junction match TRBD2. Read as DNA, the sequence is TGTGCCAGCAGCTTAGGGGTTCCTAGCGGGGCCTACGAGCAGTACTTC. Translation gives CASSLGVPSGAYEQYF. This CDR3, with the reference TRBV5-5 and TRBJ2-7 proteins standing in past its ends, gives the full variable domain DAGVTQSPTHLIKTRGQQVTLRCSPISGHKSVSWYQQVLGQGPQFIFQYYEKEERGRGNFPDRFSARQFPNYSSELNVNALLLGDSALYLCASSLGVPSGAYEQYFGPGTRLTVT.